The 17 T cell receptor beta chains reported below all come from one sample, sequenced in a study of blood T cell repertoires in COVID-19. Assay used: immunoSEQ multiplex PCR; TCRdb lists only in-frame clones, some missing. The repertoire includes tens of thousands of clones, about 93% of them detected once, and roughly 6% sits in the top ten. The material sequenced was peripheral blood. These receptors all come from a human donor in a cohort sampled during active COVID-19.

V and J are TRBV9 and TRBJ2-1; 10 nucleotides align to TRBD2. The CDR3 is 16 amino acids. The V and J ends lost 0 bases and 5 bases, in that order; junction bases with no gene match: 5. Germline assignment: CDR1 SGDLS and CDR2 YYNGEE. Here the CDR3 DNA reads TGTGCCAGCAGCGTAGGGATACTAGCGGGGCACAATGAGCAGTTCTTC. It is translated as CASSVGILAGHNEQFF.

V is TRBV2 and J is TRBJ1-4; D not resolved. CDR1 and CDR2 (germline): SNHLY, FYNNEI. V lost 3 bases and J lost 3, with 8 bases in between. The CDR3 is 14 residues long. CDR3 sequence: CASSDPVANEKLFF. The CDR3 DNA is TGTGCCAGCAGTGATCCTGTCGCTAATGAAAAACTGTTTTTT.

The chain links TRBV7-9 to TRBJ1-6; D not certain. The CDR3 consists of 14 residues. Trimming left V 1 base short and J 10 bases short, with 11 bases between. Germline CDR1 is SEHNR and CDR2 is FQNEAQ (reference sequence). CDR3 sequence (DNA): TGTGCCAGCAGCTTAGTGGGCGGGGAATCACCCCTCCACTTT. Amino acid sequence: CASSLVGGESPLHF.

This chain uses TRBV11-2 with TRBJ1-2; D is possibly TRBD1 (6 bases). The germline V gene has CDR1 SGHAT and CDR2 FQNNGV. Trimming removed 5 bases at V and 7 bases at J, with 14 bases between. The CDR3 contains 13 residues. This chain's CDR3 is CASSTSRGSGYTF. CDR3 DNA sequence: TGTGCCAGCAGCACAAGCAGGGGTAGTGGCTACACCTTC.

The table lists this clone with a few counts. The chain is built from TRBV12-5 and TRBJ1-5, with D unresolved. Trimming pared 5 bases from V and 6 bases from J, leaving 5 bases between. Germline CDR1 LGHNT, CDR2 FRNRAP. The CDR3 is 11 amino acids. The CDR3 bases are TGTGCTAGTGGTCTAGGTCAGCCCCAGCATTTT. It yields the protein CASGLGQPQHF.

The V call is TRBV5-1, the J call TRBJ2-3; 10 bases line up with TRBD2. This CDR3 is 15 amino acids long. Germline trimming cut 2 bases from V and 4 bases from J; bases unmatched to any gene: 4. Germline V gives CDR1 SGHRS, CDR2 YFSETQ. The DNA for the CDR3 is TGCGCCAGCAGCTTCCCGAGCGGGGGGGCAGATACGCAGTATTTT. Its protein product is CASSFPSGGADTQYF.

The CDR3 is CATAAASGGPSGETQYF. The CDR3 coding sequence is TGTGCCACCGCCGCCGCAAGCGGGGGGCCCTCTGGGGAGACCCAGTACTTC. The J gene is TRBJ2-5, the V gene TRBV10-3; TRBD2 matches at 9 bases. Germline CDR1 is ENHRY and CDR2 is SYGVKD. The CDR3 totals 17 residues. V dropped 10 bases and J dropped 5; count of bases not matched to a gene: 20.

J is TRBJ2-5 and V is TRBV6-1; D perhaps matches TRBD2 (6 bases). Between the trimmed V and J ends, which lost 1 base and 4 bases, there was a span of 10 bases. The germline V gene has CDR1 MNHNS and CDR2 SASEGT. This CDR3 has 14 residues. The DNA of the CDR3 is TGTGCCAGCAGTGAAGGGTCACTAGCAGAGACCCAGTACTTC. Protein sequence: CASSEGSLAETQYF.

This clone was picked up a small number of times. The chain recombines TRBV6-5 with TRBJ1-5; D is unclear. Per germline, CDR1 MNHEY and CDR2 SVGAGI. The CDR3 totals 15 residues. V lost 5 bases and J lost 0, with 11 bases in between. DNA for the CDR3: TGTGCCAGCAGTCCTAGTTCCTATAGCAATCAGCCCCAGCATTTT. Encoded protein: CASSPSSYSNQPQHF.

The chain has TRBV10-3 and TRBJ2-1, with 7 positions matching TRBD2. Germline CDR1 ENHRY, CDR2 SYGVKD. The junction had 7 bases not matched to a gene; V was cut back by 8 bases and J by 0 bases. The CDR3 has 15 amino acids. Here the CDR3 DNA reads TGTGCCATCCATGATGGGGGGGGCTCCTACAATGAGCAGTTCTTC. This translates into CAIHDGGGSYNEQFF.

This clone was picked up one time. CDR3 DNA: TGTGCCAGCAGCGCAGGGCTAGCGGGGGAGCAGTACTTC. It is translated as CASSAGLAGEQYF. This chain joins TRBV7-9 and TRBJ2-7; 9 nucleotides align to TRBD2. J lost 7 bases, V lost 5 bases, and 6 bases had no gene match. CDR1 and CDR2 from the germline V gene are SEHNR and FQNEAQ (reference sequence). CDR3 length: 13 residues. The full variable domain, its missing parts supplied by reference TRBV7-9 and TRBJ2-7, is DTGVSQNPRHKITKRGQNVTFRCDPISEHNRLYWYRQTLGQGPEFLTYFQNEAQLEKSRLLSDRFSAERPKGSFSTLEIQRTEQGDSAMYLCASSAGLAGEQYFGPGTRLTVT.

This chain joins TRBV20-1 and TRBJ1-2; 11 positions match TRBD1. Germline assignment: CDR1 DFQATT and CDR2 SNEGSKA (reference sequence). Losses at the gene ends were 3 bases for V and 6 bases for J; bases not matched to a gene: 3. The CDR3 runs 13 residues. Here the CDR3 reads CSASGQGANGYTF. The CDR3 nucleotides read TGCAGTGCTAGTGGACAGGGGGCCAATGGCTACACCTTC.

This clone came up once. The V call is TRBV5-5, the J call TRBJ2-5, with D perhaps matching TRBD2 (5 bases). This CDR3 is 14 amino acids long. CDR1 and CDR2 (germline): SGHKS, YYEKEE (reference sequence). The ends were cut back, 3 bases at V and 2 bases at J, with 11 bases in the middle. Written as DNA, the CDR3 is TGTGCCAGCAGCTGGCGGGCCGATCAAGAGACCCAGTACTTC. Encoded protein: CASSWRADQETQYF.

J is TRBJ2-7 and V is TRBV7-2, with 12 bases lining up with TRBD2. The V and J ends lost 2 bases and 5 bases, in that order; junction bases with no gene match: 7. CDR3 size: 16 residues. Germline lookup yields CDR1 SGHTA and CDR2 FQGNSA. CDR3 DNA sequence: TGTGCCAGCAGCTTATCCCTGGGACTAGCGGGTGACGAGCAGTACTTC. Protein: CASSLSLGLAGDEQYF.

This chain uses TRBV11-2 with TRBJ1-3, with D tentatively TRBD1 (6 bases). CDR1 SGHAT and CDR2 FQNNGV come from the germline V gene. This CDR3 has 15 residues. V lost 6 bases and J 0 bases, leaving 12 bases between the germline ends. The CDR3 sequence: CASRKGGVSGNTIYF. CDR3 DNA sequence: TGTGCCAGCAGGAAGGGGGGGGTCTCTGGAAACACCATATATTTT. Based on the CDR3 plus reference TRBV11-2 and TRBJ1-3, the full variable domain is EAGVAQSPRYKIIEKRQSVAFWCNPISGHATLYWYQQILGQGPKLLIQFQNNGVVDDSQLPKDRFSAERLKGVDSTLKIQPAKLEDSAVYLCASRKGGVSGNTIYFGEGSWLTVV.

The CDR3 loop reads CASRPQGTSYNEQFF. The CDR3 bases are TGTGCCAGCAGACCGCAGGGCACGTCCTACAATGAGCAGTTCTTC. This chain connects TRBV5-8 to TRBJ2-1; weak D call: TRBD1 (5 bases). Germline CDR1 is SGHTS and CDR2 is YDEGEE. This CDR3 has 15 amino acids. The ends were cut back, 5 bases at V and 1 base at J, with 13 bases in the middle.

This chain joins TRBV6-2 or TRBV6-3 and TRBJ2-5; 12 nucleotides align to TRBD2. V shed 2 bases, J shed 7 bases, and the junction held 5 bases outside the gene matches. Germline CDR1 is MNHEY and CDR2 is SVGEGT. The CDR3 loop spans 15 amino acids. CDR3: CASSYVSSGGGTQYF. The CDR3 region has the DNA TGTGCCAGCAGTTACGTCTCTAGCGGGGGGGGGACCCAGTACTTC.